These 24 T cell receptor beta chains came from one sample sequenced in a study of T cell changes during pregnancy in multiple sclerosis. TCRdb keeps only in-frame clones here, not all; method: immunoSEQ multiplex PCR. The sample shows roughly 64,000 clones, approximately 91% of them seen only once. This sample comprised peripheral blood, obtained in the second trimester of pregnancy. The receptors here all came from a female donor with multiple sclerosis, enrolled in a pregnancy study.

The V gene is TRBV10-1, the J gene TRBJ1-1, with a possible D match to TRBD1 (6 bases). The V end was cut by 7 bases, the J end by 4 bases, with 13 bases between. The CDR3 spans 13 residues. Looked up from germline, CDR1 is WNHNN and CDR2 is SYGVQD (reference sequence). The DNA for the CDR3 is TGCGCCAGCACACAGGGATTGAGCACTGAAGCTTTCTTT. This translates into CASTQGLSTEAFF.

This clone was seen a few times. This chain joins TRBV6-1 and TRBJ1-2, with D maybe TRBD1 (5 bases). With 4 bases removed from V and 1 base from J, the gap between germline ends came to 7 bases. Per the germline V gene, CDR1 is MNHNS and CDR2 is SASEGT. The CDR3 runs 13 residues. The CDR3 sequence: CASSAQGNYGYTF. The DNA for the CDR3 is TGTGCCAGCAGTGCTCAGGGTAACTATGGCTACACCTTC.

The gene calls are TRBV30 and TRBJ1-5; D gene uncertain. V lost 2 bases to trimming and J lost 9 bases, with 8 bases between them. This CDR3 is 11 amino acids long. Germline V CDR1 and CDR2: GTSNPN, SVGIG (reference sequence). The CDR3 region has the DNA TGTGCCTGGAGTTGGGGAGGGCCCCAGCATTTT. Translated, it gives CAWSWGGPQHF.

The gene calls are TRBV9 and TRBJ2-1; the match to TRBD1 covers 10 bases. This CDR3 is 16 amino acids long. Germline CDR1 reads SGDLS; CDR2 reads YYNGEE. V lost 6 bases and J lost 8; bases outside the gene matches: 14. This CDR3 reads CASNINRDRGIDEQFF. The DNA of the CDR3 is TGTGCCAGCAACATTAATAGGGACAGGGGAATAGATGAGCAGTTCTTC.

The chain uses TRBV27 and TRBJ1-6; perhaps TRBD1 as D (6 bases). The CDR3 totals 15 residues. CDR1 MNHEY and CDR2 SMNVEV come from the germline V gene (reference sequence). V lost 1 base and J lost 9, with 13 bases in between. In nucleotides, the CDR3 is TGTGCCAGCAGTTTATTTTCAGGGGAGAGTTCACCCCTCCACTTT. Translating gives CASSLFSGESSPLHF.

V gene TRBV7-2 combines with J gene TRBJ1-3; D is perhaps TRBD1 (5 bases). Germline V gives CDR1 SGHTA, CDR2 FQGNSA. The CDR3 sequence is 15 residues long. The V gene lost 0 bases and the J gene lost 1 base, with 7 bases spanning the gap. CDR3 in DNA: TGTGCCAGCAGCTTAGCAGGGGCTTCTGGAAACACCATATATTTT. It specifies CASSLAGASGNTIYF.

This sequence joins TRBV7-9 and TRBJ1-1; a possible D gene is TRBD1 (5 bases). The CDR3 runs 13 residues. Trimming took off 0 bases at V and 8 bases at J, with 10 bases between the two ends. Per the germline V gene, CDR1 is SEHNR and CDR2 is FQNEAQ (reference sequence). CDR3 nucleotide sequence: TGTGCCAGCAGCTTAGCAGGGGAAGGGGAAGCTTTCTTT. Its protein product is CASSLAGEGEAFF.

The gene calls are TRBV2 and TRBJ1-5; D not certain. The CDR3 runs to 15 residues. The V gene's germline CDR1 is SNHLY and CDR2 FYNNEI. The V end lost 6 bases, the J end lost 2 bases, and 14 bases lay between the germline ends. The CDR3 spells CASRPQSFGNQPQHF. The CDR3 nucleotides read TGTGCCAGCAGACCTCAGTCTTTCGGCAATCAGCCCCAGCATTTT.

CDR3 in amino acids: CASSDRSLKQGIKTQYF. The CDR3 nucleotides read TGTGCCAGCAGTGACCGATCCCTTAAACAGGGTATAAAGACCCAGTACTTC. The chain employs TRBV28 and TRBJ2-5, with a tentative D call TRBD1 (6 bases). The CDR3 runs 17 residues. CDR1 is MDHEN, CDR2 SYDVKM, per germline. V shed 5 bases and J shed 6 bases, with 25 bases lying between them.

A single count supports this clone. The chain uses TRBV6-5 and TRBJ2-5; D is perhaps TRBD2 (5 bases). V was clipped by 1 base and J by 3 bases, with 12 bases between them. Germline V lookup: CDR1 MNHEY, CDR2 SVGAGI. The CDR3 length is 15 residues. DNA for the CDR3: TGTGCCAGCAGTTACTTGATGGGAGAAGAAGAGACCCAGTACTTC. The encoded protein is CASSYLMGEEETQYF.

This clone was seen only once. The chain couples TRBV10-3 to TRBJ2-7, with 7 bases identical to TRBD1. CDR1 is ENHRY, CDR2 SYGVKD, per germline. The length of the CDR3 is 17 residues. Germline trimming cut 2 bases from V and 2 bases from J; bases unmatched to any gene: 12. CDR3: CAISESWTGDNPYEQYF. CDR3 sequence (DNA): TGTGCCATCAGTGAGAGTTGGACAGGAGATAACCCCTACGAGCAGTACTTC.

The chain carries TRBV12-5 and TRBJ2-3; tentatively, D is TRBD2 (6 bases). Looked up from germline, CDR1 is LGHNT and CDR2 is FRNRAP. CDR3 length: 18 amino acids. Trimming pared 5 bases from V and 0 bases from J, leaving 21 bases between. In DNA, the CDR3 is TGTGCTAGTGGTCTCACCCTGGACGGGAGAACTAGCACAGATACGCAGTATTTT. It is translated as CASGLTLDGRTSTDTQYF.

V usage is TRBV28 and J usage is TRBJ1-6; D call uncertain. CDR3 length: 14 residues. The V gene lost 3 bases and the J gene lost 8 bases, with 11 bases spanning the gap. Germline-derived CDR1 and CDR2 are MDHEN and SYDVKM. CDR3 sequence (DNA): TGTGCCAGCAGTTTTTTCACTTTAGATTCACCCCTCCACTTT. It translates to CASSFFTLDSPLHF.

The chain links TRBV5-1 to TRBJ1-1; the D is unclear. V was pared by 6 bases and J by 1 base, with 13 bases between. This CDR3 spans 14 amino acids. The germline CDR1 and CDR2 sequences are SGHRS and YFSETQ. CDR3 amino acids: CASTRRDGNTEAFF. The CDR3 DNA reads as TGCGCCAGCACACGGAGGGATGGGAACACTGAAGCTTTCTTT.

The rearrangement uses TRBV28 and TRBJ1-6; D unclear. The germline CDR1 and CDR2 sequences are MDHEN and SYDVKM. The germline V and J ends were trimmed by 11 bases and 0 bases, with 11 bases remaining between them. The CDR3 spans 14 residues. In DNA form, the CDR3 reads TGTGCCGGCGCGGGTCCCTCCTATAATTCACCCCTCCACTTT. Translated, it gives CAGAGPSYNSPLHF. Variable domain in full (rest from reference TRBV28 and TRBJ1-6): DVKVTQSSRYLVKRTGEKVFLECVQDMDHENMFWYRQDPGLGLRLIYFSYDVKMKEKGDIPEGYSVSREKKERFSLILESASTNQTSMYLCAGAGPSYNSPLHFGNGTRLTVT.

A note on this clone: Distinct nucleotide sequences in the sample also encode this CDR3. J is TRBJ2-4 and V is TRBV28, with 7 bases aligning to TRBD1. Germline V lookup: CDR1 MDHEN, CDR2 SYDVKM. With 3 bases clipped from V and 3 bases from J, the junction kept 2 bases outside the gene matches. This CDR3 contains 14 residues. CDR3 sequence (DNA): TGTGCCAGCAGTTTGGCAGGGGGCAAAAACATTCAGTACTTC. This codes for CASSLAGGKNIQYF. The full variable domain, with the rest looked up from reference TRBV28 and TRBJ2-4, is DVKVTQSSRYLVKRTGEKVFLECVQDMDHENMFWYRQDPGLGLRLIYFSYDVKMKEKGDIPEGYSVSREKKERFSLILESASTNQTSMYLCASSLAGGKNIQYFGAGTRLSVL.

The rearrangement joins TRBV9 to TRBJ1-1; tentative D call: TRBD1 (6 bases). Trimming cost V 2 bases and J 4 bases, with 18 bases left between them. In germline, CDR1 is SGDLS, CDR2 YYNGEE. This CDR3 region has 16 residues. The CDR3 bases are TGTGCCAGCAGCGTTACGGTAGGACAGCCCCTCACTGAAGCTTTCTTT. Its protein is CASSVTVGQPLTEAFF.

CDR3 region: CASSHQRNNEQFF. Here the CDR3 DNA reads TGTGCCAGCAGCCACCAGCGGAACAATGAGCAGTTCTTC. The chain uses TRBV6-5 and TRBJ2-1, with a possible D match to TRBD2 (5 bases). Per germline, CDR1 MNHEY and CDR2 SVGAGI. Trimming removed 6 bases at V and 5 bases at J, with 11 bases between. The CDR3 is made up of 13 amino acids.

Here the CDR3 reads CASSHPREPPFRGPGELFF. The DNA for the CDR3 is TGTGCCAGCAGCCATCCCCGTGAACCACCCTTCAGGGGACCCGGGGAGCTGTTTTTT. The V call is TRBV9, the J call TRBJ2-2, with TRBD1 as a possible D gene (6 bases). This CDR3 comprises 19 residues. Trimming stripped 4 bases from V and 6 bases from J, with 28 bases between. Germline CDR1 and CDR2: SGDLS and YYNGEE. Based on the CDR3 plus reference TRBV9 and TRBJ2-2, the full variable domain is DSGVTQTPKHLITATGQRVTLRCSPRSGDLSVYWYQQSLDQGLQFLIQYYNGEERAKGNILERFSAQQFPDLHSELNLSSLELGDSALYFCASSHPREPPFRGPGELFFGEGSRLTVL.

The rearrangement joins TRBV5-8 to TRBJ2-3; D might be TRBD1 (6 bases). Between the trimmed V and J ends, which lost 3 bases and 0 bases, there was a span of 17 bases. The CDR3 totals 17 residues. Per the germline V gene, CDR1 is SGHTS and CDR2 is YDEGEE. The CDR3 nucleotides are TGTGCCAGCAGCTCCCCTAACAGGGCTCTTAGCACAGATACGCAGTATTTT. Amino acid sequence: CASSSPNRALSTDTQYF. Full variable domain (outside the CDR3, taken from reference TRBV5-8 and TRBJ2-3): EAGVTQSPTHLIKTRGQQATLRCSPISGHTSVYWYQQALGLGLQFLLWYDEGEERNRGNFPPRFSGRQFPNYSSELNVNALELEDSALYLCASSSPNRALSTDTQYFGPGTRLTVL.

DNA of the CDR3: TGCGCCAGCAGCTTGGGGACAGGGGGCTACGAGCAGTACTTC. Protein sequence: CASSLGTGGYEQYF. The rearrangement uses TRBV5-1 and TRBJ2-7, with 10 bases identical to TRBD1. The CDR3 covers 14 residues. V gave up 0 bases and J gave up 3 bases; unmatched junction bases: 0. Per germline, CDR1 SGHRS and CDR2 YFSETQ.

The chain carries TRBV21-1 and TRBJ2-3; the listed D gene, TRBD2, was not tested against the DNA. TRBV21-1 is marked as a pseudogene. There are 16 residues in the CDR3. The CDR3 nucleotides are TGTGCCAGCAGCAGGGCACGGGGGAGTAGCACAGATACGCAGTATTTT. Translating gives CASSRARGSSTDTQYF.

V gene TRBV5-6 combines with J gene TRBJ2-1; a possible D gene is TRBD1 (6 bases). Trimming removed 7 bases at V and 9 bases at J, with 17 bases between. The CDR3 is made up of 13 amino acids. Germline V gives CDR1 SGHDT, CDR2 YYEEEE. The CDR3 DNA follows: TGTGCCAGCTTAGACAGGCCCTTTGGTGAGCAGTTCTTC. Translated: CASLDRPFGEQFF. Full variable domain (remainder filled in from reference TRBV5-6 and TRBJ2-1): DAGVTQSPTHLIKTRGQQVTLRCSPKSGHDTVSWYQQALGQGPQFIFQYYEEEERQRGNFPDRFSGHQFPNYSSELNVNALLLGDSALYLCASLDRPFGEQFFGPGTRLTVL.

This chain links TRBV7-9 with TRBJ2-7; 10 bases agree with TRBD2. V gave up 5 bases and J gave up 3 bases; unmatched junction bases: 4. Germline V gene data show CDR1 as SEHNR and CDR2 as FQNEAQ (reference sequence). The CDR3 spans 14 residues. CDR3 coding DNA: TGTGCCAGCAGCCCCCAGCGGGGGGGCTACGAGCAGTACTTC. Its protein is CASSPQRGGYEQYF.